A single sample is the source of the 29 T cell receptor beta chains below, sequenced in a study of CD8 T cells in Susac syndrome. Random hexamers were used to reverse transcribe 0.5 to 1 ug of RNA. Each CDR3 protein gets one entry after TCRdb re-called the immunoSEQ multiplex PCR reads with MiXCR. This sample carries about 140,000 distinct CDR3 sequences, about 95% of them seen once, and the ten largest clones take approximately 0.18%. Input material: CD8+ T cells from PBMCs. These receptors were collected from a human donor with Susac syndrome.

Written as DNA, the CDR3 is TGCGCCAGCAGCCAAGGGGCGGACAGTAGCTCCTACAATGAGCAGTTCTTC. Its translation: CASSQGADSSSYNEQFF. The chain uses TRBV4-1 and TRBJ2-1; perhaps TRBD1 as D (6 bases). CDR3 length: 17 amino acids. CDR1 and CDR2 from the germline V gene are MGHRA and YSYEKL. The V end lost 1 base, the J end lost 0 bases, and 13 bases lay between the germline ends.

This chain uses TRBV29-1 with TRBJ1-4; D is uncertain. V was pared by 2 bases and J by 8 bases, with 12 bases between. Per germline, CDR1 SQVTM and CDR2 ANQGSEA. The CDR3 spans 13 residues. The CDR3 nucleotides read TGCAGCGTTGAAAGGCAGATTGGCGAAAAACTGTTTTTT. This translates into CSVERQIGEKLFF. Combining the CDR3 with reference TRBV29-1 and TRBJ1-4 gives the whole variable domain SAVISQKPSRDICQRGTSLTIQCQVDSQVTMMFWYRQQPGQSLTLIATANQGSEATYESGFVIDKFPISRPNLTFSTLTVSNMSPEDSSIYLCSVERQIGEKLFFGSGTQLSVL.

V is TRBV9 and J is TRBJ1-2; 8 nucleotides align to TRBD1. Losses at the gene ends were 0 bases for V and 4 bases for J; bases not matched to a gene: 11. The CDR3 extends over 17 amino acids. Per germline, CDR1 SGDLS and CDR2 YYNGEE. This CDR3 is CASSVGTAEQGAYGYTF. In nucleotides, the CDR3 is TGTGCCAGCAGCGTAGGGACCGCGGAGCAGGGGGCCTATGGCTACACCTTC.

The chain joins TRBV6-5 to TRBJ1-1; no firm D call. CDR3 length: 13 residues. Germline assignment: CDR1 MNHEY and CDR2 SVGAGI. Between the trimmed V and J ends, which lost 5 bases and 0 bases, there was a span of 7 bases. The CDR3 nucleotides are TGTGCCAGCAGTGATACGGTGAACACTGAAGCTTTCTTT. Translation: CASSDTVNTEAFF.

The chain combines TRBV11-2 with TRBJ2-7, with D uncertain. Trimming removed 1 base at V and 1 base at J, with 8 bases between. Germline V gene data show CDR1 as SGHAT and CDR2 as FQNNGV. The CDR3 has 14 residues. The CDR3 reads CASSLGSLSYEQYF. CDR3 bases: TGTGCCAGCAGCTTAGGGTCGTTATCCTACGAGCAGTACTTC.

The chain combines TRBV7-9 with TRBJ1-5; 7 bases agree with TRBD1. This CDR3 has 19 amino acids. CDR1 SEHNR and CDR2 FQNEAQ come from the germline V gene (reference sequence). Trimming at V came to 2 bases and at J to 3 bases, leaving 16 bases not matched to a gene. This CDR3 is CASSLMRGQELGFNQPQHF. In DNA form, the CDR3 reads TGTGCCAGCAGCTTAATGAGGGGGCAGGAATTGGGTTTCAATCAGCCCCAGCATTTT.

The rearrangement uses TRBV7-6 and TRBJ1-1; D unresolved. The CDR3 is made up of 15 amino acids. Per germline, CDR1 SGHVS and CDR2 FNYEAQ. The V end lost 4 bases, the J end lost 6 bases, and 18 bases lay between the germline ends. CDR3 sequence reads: CASSSHDTSYAEAFF. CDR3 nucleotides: TGTGCCAGCAGCTCACACGACACTTCGTACGCTGAAGCTTTCTTT.

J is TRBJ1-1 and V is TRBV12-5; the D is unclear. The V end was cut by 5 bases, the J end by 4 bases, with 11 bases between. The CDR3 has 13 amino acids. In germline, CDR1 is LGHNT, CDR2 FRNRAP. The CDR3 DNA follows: TGTGCTAGTGGTCTCGAGGTAGGCACTGAAGCTTTCTTT. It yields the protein CASGLEVGTEAFF.

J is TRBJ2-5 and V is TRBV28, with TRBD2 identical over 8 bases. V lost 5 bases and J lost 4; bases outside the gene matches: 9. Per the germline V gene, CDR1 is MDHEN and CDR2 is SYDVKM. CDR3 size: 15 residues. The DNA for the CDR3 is TGTGCCAGCAGTCACCGCCCGGGGGGGACAGAGACCCAGTACTTC. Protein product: CASSHRPGGTETQYF.

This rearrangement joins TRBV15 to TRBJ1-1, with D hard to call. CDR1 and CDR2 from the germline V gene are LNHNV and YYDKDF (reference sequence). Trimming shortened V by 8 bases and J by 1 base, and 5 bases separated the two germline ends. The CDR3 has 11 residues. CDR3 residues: CATVQNTEAFF. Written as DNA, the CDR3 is TGTGCCACCGTCCAGAACACTGAAGCTTTCTTT. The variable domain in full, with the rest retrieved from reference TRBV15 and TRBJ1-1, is DAMVIQNPRYQVTQFGKPVTLSCSQTLNHNVMYWYQQKSSQAPKLLFHYYDKDFNNEADTPDNFQSRRPNTSFCFLDIRSPGLGDTAMYLCATVQNTEAFFGQGTRLTVV.

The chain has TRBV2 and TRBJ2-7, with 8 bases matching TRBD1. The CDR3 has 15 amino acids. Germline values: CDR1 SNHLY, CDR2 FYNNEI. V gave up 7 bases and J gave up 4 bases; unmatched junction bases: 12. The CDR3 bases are TGTGCCAGCATCGGGACCGGGACAGGTCCGTACGAGCAGTACTTC. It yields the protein CASIGTGTGPYEQYF.

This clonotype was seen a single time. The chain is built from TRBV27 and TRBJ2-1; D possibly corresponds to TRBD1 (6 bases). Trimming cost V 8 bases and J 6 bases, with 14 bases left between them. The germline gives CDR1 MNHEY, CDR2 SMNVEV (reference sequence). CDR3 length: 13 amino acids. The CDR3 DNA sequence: TGTGCCAGCCTCTCGACAGGAGGCAATGAGCAGTTCTTC. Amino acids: CASLSTGGNEQFF.

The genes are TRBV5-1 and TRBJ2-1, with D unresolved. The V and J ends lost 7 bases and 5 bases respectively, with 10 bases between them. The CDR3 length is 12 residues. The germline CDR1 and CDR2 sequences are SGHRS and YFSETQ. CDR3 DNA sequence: TGCGCCAGCGGCTACGAGAACAATGAGCAGTTCTTC. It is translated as CASGYENNEQFF. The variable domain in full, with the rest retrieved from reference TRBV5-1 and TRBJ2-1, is KAGVTQTPRYLIKTRGQQVTLSCSPISGHRSVSWYQQTPGQGLQFLFEYFSETQRNKGNFPGRFSGRQFSNSRSEMNVSTLELGDSALYLCASGYENNEQFFGPGTRLTVL.

CDR3 loop: CAISGSDTDTQYF. DNA of the CDR3: TGTGCCATCAGCGGGTCTGACACAGATACGCAGTATTTT. This chain connects TRBV10-3 to TRBJ2-3, with unresolved D. This CDR3 has 13 residues. Germline V gene lookup returns CDR1 ENHRY and CDR2 SYGVKD. Trimming took off 6 bases at V and 2 bases at J, with 9 bases between the two ends.

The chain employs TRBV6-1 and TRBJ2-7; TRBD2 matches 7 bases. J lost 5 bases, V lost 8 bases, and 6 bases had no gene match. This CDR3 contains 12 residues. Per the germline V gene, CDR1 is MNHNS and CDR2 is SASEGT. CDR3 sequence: CASAGTNHEQYF. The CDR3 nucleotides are TGTGCCAGCGCCGGGACTAACCACGAGCAGTACTTC.

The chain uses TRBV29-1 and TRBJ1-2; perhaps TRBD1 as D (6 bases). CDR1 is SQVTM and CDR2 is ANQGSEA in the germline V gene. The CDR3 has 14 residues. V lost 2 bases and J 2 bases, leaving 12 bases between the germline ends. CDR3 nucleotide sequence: TGCAGCGTTGAAACGGGGGCAAAGAACTATGGCTACACCTTC. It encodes CSVETGAKNYGYTF.

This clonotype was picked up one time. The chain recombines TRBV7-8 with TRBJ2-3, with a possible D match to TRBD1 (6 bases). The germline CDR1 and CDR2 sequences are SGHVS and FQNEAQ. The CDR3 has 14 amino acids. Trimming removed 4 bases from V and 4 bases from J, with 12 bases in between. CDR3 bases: TGTGCCAGCAGCTCACAGGGTCCACCAGATACGCAGTATTTT. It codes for CASSSQGPPDTQYF.

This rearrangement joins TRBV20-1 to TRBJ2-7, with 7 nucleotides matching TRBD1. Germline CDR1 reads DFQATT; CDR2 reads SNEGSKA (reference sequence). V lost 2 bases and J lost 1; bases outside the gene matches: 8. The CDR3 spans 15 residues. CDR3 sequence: CSARPPQGFSYEQYF. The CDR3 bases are TGCAGTGCTAGACCCCCACAGGGGTTTTCCTACGAGCAGTACTTC.

The CDR3 sequence: CASSLGDRGGYTF. For the CDR3, the DNA is TGTGCCAGCAGTCTAGGGGACAGGGGAGGCTACACCTTC. The gene calls are TRBV28 and TRBJ1-2; 10 bases map to TRBD1. From germline, CDR1 is MDHEN and CDR2 SYDVKM. CDR3 length: 13 residues. V shed 5 bases and J 8 bases; nucleotides not matched to a gene: 5.

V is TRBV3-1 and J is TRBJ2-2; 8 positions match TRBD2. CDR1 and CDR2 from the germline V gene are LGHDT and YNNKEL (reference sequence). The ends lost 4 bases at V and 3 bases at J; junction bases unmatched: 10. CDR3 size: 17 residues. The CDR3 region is CASSPEAGVLYTGELFF. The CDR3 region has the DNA TGTGCCAGCAGCCCCGAAGCGGGAGTCCTTTACACCGGGGAGCTGTTTTTT.

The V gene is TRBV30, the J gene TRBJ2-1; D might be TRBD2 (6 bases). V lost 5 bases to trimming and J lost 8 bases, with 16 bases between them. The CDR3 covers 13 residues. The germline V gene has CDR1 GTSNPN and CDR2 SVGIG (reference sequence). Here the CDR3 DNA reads TGTGCCTGGGGGACTTACCCCGCCGATGAGCAGTTCTTC. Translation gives CAWGTYPADEQFF.

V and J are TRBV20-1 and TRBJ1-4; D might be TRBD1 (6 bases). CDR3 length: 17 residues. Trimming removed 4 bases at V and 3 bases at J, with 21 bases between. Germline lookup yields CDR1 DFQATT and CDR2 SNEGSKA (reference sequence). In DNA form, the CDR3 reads TGCAGTGCTATCGACCCTTTGAGGGGGGCCCCTAATGAAAAACTGTTTTTT. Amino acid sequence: CSAIDPLRGAPNEKLFF.

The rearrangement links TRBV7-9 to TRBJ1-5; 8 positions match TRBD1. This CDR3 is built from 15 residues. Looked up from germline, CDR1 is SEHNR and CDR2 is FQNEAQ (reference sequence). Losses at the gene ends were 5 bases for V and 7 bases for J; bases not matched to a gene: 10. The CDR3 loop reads CASSAGQGGHQPQHF. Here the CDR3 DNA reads TGTGCCAGCAGCGCAGGACAGGGAGGTCACCAGCCCCAGCATTTT.

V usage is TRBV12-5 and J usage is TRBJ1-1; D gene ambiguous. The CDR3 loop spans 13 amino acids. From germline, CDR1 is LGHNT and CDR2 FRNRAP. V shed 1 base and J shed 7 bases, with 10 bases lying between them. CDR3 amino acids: CASGLDIPLEAFF. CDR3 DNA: TGTGCTAGTGGTTTGGACATACCACTTGAAGCTTTCTTT.

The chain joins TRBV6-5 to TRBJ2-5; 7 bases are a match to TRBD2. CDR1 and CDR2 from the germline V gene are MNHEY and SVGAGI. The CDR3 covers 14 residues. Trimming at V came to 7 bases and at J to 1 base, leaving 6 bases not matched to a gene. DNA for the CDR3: TGTGCCAGCATCCCGGGAGGATCCCAAGAGACCCAGTACTTC. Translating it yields CASIPGGSQETQYF.

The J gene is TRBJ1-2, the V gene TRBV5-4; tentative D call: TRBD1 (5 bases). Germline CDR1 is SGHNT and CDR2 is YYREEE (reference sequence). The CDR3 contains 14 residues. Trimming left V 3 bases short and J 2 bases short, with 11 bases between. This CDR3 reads CASSWGGTNYGYTF. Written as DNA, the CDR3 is TGTGCCAGCAGCTGGGGAGGGACGAACTATGGCTACACCTTC.

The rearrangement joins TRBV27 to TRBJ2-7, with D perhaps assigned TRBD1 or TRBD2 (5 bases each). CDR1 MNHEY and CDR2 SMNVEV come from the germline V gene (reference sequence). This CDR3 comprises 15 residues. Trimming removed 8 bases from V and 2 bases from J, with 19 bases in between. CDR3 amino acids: CASATGPLLTYEQYF. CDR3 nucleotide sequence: TGTGCCAGCGCAACGGGGCCACTCCTGACCTACGAGCAGTACTTC.

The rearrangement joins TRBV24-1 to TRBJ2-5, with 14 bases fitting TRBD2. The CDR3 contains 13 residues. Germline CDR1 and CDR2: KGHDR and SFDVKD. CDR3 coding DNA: TGTGCAACGACTAGCGGGAGGGGAGAGACCCAGTACTTC. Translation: CATTSGRGETQYF.

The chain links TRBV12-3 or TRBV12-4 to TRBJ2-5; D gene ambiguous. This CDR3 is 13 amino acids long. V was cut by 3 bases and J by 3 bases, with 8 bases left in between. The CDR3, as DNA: TGTGCCAGCAGTTTGGACCAGAAAGAGACCCAGTACTTC. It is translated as CASSLDQKETQYF.